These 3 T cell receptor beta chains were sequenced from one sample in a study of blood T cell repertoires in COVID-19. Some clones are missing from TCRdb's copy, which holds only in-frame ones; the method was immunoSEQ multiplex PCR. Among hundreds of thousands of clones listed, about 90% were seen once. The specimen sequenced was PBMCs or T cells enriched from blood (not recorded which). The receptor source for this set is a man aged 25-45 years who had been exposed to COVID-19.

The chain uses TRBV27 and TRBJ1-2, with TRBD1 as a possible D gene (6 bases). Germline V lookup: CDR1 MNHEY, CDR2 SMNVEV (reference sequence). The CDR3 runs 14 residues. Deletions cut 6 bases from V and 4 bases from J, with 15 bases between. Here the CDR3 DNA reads TGTGCCAGCAGACCTGCACAGGGTGGCTATGGCTACACCTTC. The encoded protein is CASRPAQGGYGYTF.

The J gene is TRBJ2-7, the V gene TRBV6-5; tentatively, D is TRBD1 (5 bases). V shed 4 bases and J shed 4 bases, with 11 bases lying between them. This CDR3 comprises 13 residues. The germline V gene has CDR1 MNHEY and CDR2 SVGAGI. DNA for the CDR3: TGTGCCAGCAGTTTATACCAGGGTTACGAGCAGTACTTC. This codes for CASSLYQGYEQYF.

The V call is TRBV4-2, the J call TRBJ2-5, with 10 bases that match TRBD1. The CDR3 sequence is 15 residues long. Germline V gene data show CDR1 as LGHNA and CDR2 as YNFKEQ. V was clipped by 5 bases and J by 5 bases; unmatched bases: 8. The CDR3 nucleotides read TGTGCCAGCAGCACCCGACAGGGGGCAAAGGAGACCCAGTACTTC. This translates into CASSTRQGAKETQYF.